This T cell receptor beta chain emerged from a study of lymphopenia after photon versus proton radiotherapy. For this clone: No antigen is known for it.

Study-level results: Larger post-nadir TCR diversity loss correlated inversely with survival in deceased patients.

Assay used: immunoSEQ multiplex PCR; TCRdb lists only in-frame clones, some missing. The table lists more than 20,000 clones, around 83% of them singletons. This CDR3 is built from 16 residues. From germline, CDR1 is PRHDT and CDR2 FYEKMQ (reference sequence). After removal of 3 bases from V and 7 bases from J, the junction contained 11 bases not matched to a gene. Sequenced here: peripheral blood, sampled from a patient treated with photon-based radiotherapy. This sequence was found in a woman aged 45-65 years with pancreatic cancer. The chain links TRBV13 to TRBJ2-1; 8 bases are shared with TRBD2. DNA of the CDR3: TGTGCCAGCAGCTTTTTCCGGGAGGGCATGGGGAATGAGCAGTTCTTC. This gives the protein CASSFFREGMGNEQFF.